The rows below give T cell receptor beta chains drawn from one sample of a study of blood T cell repertoires in COVID-19. Produced via immunoSEQ multiplex PCR; TCRdb's table is partial and in-frame only. The sample lists around 86,000 clones; 85% were seen once. The sample was peripheral blood. The origin of the receptors is a man at least 80 years old with acute or convalescent COVID-19. The CDR3 runs from the conserved cysteine through the conserved F or W. Each record gives: CDR3 DNA, CDR3 protein, CDR3 length, J gene, D gene, clone size, V gene. D genes are given only for firm matches. For some rows the clone size is stated as once, few or many, or as a class when expanded; others skip it.

CDR3 DNA: TGCGCCAGCAGTCAATCGTGCGGGGGGCTCTCCTACGAGCAGTACTTC
CDR3 protein: CASSQSCGGLSYEQYF
CDR3 length: 16
J gene: TRBJ2-7
D gene: TRBD2
clone size: .
V gene: TRBV23-1

CDR3 DNA: TGCGCCAGCAGCCAAGACCCCGGGGATGAGCAGTTCTTC
CDR3 protein: CASSQDPGDEQFF
CDR3 length: 13
J gene: TRBJ2-1
D gene: .
clone size: .
V gene: TRBV4-1

CDR3 DNA: TGCGCCAGCAGCCTCCAGGGTGCTGAAGCTTTCTTT
CDR3 protein: CASSLQGAEAFF
CDR3 length: 12
J gene: TRBJ1-1
D gene: .
clone size: .
V gene: TRBV5-1

CDR3 DNA: TGTGCCTGGAGTATGACTAGCGGGAGACCCAATGAGCAGTTCTTC
CDR3 protein: CAWSMTSGRPNEQFF
CDR3 length: 15
J gene: TRBJ2-1
D gene: TRBD2
clone size: .
V gene: TRBV30

CDR3 DNA: TGTGCCAGTCGCCCGGGACAGCGCACAGATACGCAGTATTTT
CDR3 protein: CASRPGQRTDTQYF
CDR3 length: 14
J gene: TRBJ2-3
D gene: TRBD1
clone size: .
V gene: TRBV19

CDR3 DNA: TGCGCCAGCAGCTTGGAATTAGTGACAGACGCCTACGAGCAGTACTTC
CDR3 protein: CASSLELVTDAYEQYF
CDR3 length: 16
J gene: TRBJ2-7
D gene: .
clone size: .
V gene: TRBV5-1

CDR3 DNA: TGCGCCAGCAGCTTGGCCGTCGGGTCTTACACAGATACGCAGTATTTT
CDR3 protein: CASSLAVGSYTDTQYF
CDR3 length: 16
J gene: TRBJ2-3
D gene: .
clone size: .
V gene: TRBV5-1

CDR3 DNA: TGTGCCAGCAACATCAGACAGAACACTGAAGCTTTCTTT
CDR3 protein: CASNIRQNTEAFF
CDR3 length: 13
J gene: TRBJ1-1
D gene: .
clone size: .
V gene: TRBV7-2

CDR3 DNA: TGCGCCAGCAGCCAGGCGGTTCAAGATACGCAGTATTTT
CDR3 protein: CASSQAVQDTQYF
CDR3 length: 13
J gene: TRBJ2-3
D gene: .
clone size: .
V gene: TRBV4-3

CDR3 DNA: TGCGCCAGCAGCCAAGATCGGGGGAACACTGAAGCTTTCTTT
CDR3 protein: CASSQDRGNTEAFF
CDR3 length: 14
J gene: TRBJ1-1
D gene: .
clone size: .
V gene: TRBV4-3

CDR3 DNA: TGTGCCAGCAGCCCCCCTGGTTTAGCGCTATCCTACGAGCAGTACTTC
CDR3 protein: CASSPPGLALSYEQYF
CDR3 length: 16
J gene: TRBJ2-7
D gene: .
clone size: .
V gene: TRBV3-1/TRBV3-2

CDR3 DNA: TGTGCCAGCAGAATCAGGTTTGATCCCTACAATGAGCAGTTCTTC
CDR3 protein: CASRIRFDPYNEQFF
CDR3 length: 15
J gene: TRBJ2-1
D gene: .
clone size: .
V gene: TRBV27

CDR3 DNA: TGTGCCAGTAGTCGGACTAGCGGACGGGATGAGCAGTTCTTC
CDR3 protein: CASSRTSGRDEQFF
CDR3 length: 14
J gene: TRBJ2-1
D gene: TRBD2
clone size: .
V gene: TRBV19

CDR3 DNA: TGCGCCAGCAGCTTGGTGCTGGGGAGCTCTAATGAAAAACTGTTTTTT
CDR3 protein: CASSLVLGSSNEKLFF
CDR3 length: 16
J gene: TRBJ1-4
D gene: .
clone size: .
V gene: TRBV5-1

CDR3 DNA: TGTGCCAGCAGCTCTGAATTACAGGGGATCTATGGCTACACCTTC
CDR3 protein: CASSSELQGIYGYTF
CDR3 length: 15
J gene: TRBJ1-2
D gene: TRBD1
clone size: .
V gene: TRBV5-4

CDR3 DNA: TGTGCCAGCAGTGAAAACAGGGGAAGCAATCAGCCCCAGCATTTT
CDR3 protein: CASSENRGSNQPQHF
CDR3 length: 15
J gene: TRBJ1-5
D gene: TRBD1
clone size: .
V gene: TRBV2

CDR3 DNA: TGTGCCAGCAGCCGCGGACAGGGAGGAAACACCATATATTTT
CDR3 protein: CASSRGQGGNTIYF
CDR3 length: 14
J gene: TRBJ1-3
D gene: TRBD1
clone size: .
V gene: TRBV6-5

CDR3 DNA: TGCGCCAGCAGCTTCTCCCAGGTGGGCGCCAACGTCCTGACTTTC
CDR3 protein: CASSFSQVGANVLTF
CDR3 length: 15
J gene: TRBJ2-6
D gene: .
clone size: .
V gene: TRBV5-1

CDR3 DNA: TGTGCCAGCAGCCAAGATACGAGCCGCCGGTACTTC
CDR3 protein: CASSQDTSRRYF
CDR3 length: 12
J gene: TRBJ2-5
D gene: .
clone size: many
V gene: TRBV3-1/TRBV3-2

CDR3 DNA: TGTGCCAGCAGACGTACAGGCTCAAACAATGAGCAGTTCTTC
CDR3 protein: CASRRTGSNNEQFF
CDR3 length: 14
J gene: TRBJ2-1
D gene: .
clone size: .
V gene: TRBV25-1

CDR3 DNA: TGTGCCAGCAGCCCCCTTCCGGGGGGGGAGCAGTACTTC
CDR3 protein: CASSPLPGGEQYF
CDR3 length: 13
J gene: TRBJ2-7
D gene: TRBD2
clone size: .
V gene: TRBV7-2

CDR3 DNA: TGTGCCAGTAGTATGGTAAGCGGGCGACCGAAAAACATTCAGTACTTC
CDR3 protein: CASSMVSGRPKNIQYF
CDR3 length: 16
J gene: TRBJ2-4
D gene: .
clone size: once
V gene: TRBV19

CDR3 DNA: TGTGCCAGCAGCTTCCCGGGACTAAACAATGAGCAGTTCTTC
CDR3 protein: CASSFPGLNNEQFF
CDR3 length: 14
J gene: TRBJ2-1
D gene: TRBD2
clone size: .
V gene: TRBV11-1

CDR3 DNA: TGCAGCGCCAATGGACAGGGAGGAGAAAAACTGTTTTTT
CDR3 protein: CSANGQGGEKLFF
CDR3 length: 13
J gene: TRBJ1-4
D gene: TRBD1
clone size: .
V gene: TRBV29-1

CDR3 DNA: TGTGCCAGCAGTACAGGTCTCGGCTACGAGCAGTACTTC
CDR3 protein: CASSTGLGYEQYF
CDR3 length: 13
J gene: TRBJ2-7
D gene: .
clone size: .
V gene: TRBV6-5

CDR3 DNA: TGCAGCGTTAATGGGTTAGCGGGGAACTACGAGCAGTACTTC
CDR3 protein: CSVNGLAGNYEQYF
CDR3 length: 14
J gene: TRBJ2-7
D gene: TRBD2
clone size: .
V gene: TRBV29-1

CDR3 DNA: TGTGCCACCAGCAAGCAGGAAACTAGCAATCAGCCCCAGCATTTT
CDR3 protein: CATSKQETSNQPQHF
CDR3 length: 15
J gene: TRBJ1-5
D gene: .
clone size: .
V gene: TRBV15

CDR3 DNA: TGTGCCAGTAGTAGACGACAGGTTGCCTACGAGCAGTACTTC
CDR3 protein: CASSRRQVAYEQYF
CDR3 length: 14
J gene: TRBJ2-7
D gene: .
clone size: .
V gene: TRBV19

CDR3 DNA: TGTGCCAGCAGCTTGGGGGCAGAATCTAACTATGGCTACACCTTC
CDR3 protein: CASSLGAESNYGYTF
CDR3 length: 15
J gene: TRBJ1-2
D gene: .
clone size: .
V gene: TRBV7-9

CDR3 DNA: TGTGCCAGTAGTATATGGCGGGGAAGCTCCTACGAGCAGTACTTC
CDR3 protein: CASSIWRGSSYEQYF
CDR3 length: 15
J gene: TRBJ2-7
D gene: .
clone size: .
V gene: TRBV19

CDR3 DNA: TGCGCCAGCAGCCCCTGGACTAGCGGGACGCAAGAGACCCAGTACTTC
CDR3 protein: CASSPWTSGTQETQYF
CDR3 length: 16
J gene: TRBJ2-5
D gene: TRBD2
clone size: .
V gene: TRBV4-1